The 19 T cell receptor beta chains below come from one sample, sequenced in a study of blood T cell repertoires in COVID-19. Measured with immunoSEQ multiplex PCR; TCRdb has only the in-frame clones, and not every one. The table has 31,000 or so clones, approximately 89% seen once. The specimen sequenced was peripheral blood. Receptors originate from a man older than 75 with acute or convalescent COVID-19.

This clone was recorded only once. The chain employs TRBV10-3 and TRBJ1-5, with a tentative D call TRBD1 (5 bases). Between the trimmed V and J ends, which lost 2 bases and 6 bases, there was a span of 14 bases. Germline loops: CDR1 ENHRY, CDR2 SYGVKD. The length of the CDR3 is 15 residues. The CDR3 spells CAISESRVKGQPQHF. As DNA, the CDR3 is TGTGCCATCAGTGAGAGCAGGGTGAAGGGTCAGCCCCAGCATTTT.

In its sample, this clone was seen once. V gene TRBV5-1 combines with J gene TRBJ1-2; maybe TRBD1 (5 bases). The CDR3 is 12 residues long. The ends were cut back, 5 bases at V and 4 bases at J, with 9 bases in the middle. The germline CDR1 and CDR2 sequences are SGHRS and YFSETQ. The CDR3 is CASSDSPYGYTF. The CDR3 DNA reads TGCGCCAGCAGTGACAGCCCCTATGGCTACACCTTC. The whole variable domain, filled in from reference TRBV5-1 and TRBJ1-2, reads KAGVTQTPRYLIKTRGQQVTLSCSPISGHRSVSWYQQTPGQGLQFLFEYFSETQRNKGNFPGRFSGRQFSNSRSEMNVSTLELGDSALYLCASSDSPYGYTFGSGTRLTVV.

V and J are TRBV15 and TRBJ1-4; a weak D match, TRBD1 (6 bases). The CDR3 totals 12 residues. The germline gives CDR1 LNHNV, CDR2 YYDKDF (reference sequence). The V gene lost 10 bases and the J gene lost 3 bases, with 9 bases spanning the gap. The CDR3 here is CAIGQPNEKLFF. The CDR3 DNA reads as TGTGCCATCGGACAGCCTAATGAAAAACTGTTTTTT.

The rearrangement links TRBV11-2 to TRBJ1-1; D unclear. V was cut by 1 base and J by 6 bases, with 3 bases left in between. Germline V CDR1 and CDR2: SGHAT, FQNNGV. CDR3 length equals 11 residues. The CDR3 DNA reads TGTGCCAGCAGCTTAGCGGCTGAAGCTTTCTTT. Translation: CASSLAAEAFF.

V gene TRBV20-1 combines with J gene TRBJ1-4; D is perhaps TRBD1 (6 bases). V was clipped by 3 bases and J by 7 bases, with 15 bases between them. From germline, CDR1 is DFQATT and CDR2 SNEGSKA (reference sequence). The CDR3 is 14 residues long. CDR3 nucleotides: TGCAGTGCTAGTCCCGGACAGTTTGGTGAAAAACTGTTTTTT. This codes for CSASPGQFGEKLFF.

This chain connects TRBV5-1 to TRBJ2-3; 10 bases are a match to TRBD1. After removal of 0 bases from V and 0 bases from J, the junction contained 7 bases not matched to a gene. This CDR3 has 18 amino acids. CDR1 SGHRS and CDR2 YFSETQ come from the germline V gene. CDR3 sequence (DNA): TGCGCCAGCAGCTTGGCCTCCACGACAGGGGGCAGCACAGATACGCAGTATTTT. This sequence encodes CASSLASTTGGSTDTQYF.

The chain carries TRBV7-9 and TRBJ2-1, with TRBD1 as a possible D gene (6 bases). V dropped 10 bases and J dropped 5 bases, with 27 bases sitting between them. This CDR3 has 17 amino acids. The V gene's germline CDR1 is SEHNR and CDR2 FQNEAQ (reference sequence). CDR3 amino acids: CATSPFHLTRDNNEQFF. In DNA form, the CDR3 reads TGTGCCACCTCGCCATTCCACCTAACTAGGGACAACAATGAGCAGTTCTTC.

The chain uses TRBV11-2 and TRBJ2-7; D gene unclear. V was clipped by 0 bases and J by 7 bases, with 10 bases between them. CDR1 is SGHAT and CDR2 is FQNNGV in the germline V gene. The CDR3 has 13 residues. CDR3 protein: CASSLDGLREQYF. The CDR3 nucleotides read TGTGCCAGCAGCTTAGATGGGCTCCGGGAGCAGTACTTC.

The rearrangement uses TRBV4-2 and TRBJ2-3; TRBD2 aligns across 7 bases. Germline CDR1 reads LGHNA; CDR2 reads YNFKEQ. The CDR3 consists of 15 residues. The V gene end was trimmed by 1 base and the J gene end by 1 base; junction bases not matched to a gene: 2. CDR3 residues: CASSQATSGTDTQYF. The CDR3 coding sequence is TGTGCCAGCAGCCAAGCTACTAGCGGCACAGATACGCAGTATTTT.

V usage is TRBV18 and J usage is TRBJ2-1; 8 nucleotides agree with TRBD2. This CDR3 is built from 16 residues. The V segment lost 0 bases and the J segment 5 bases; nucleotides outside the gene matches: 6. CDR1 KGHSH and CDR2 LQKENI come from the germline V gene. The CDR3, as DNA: TGTGCCAGCTCACCACCCACTAGCGGCCGAGACAATGAGCAGTTCTTC. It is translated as CASSPPTSGRDNEQFF.

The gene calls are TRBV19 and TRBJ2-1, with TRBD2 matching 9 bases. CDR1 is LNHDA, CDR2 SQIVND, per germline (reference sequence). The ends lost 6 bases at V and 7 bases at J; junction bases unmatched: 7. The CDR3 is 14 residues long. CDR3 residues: CASRAGGPRNEQFF. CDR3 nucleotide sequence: TGTGCCAGTAGGGCGGGAGGGCCGAGGAATGAGCAGTTCTTC.

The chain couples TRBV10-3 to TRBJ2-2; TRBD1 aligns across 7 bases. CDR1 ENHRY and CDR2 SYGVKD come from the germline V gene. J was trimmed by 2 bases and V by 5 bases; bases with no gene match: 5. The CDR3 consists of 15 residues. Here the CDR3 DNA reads TGTGCCATCAGTACAAGACAGGGTAACACCGGGGAGCTGTTTTTT. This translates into CAISTRQGNTGELFF.

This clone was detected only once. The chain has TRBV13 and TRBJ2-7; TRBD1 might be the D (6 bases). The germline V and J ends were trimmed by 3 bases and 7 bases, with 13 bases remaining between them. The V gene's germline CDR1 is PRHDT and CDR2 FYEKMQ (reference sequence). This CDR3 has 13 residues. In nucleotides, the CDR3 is TGTGCCAGCAGCTTGCAGGGGTGGGGGGAGCAGTACTTC. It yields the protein CASSLQGWGEQYF. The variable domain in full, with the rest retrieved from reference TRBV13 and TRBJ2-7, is AAGVIQSPRHLIKEKRETATLKCYPIPRHDTVYWYQQGPGQDPQFLISFYEKMQSDKGSIPDRFSAQQFSDYHSELNMSSLELGDSALYFCASSLQGWGEQYFGPGTRLTVT.

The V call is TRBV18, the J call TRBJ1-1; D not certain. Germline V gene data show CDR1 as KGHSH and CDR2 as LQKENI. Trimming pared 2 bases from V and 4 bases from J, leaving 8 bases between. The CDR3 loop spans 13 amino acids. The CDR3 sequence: CASSPGLVTEAFF. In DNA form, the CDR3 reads TGTGCCAGCTCACCAGGGCTGGTCACTGAAGCTTTCTTT.

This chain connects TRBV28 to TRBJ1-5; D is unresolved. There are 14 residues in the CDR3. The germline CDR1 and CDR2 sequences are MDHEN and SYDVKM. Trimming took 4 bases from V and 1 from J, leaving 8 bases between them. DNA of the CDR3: TGTGCCAGCAGTTCCCCGGTGAGCAATCAGCCCCAGCATTTT. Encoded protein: CASSSPVSNQPQHF.

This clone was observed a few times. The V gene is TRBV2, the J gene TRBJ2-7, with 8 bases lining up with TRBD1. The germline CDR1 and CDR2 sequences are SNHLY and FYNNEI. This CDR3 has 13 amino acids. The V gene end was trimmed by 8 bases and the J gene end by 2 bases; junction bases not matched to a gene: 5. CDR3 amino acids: CASGRQGPYEQYF. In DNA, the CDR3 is TGTGCCAGCGGTAGACAGGGGCCCTACGAGCAGTACTTC.

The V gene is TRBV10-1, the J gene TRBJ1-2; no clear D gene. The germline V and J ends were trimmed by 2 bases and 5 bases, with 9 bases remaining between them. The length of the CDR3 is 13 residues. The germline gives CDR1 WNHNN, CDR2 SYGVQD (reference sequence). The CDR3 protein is CASSEGPGYGYTF. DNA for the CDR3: TGCGCCAGCAGTGAGGGTCCCGGGTATGGCTACACCTTC.

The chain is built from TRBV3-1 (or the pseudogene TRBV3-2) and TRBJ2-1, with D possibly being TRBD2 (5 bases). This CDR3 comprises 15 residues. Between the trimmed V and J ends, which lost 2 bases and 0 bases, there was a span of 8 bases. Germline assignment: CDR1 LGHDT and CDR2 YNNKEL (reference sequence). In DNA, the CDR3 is TGTGCCAGCAGCCAAACGGGGAGCTCCTACAATGAGCAGTTCTTC. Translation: CASSQTGSSYNEQFF.

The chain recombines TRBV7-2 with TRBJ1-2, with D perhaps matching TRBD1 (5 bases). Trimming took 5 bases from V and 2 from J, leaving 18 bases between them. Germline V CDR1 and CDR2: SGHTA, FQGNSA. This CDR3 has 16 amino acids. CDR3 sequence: CASSRTITGWNYGYTF. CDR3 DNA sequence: TGTGCCAGCAGCCGGACAATTACTGGATGGAACTATGGCTACACCTTC.